This TCR beta chain was identified during a study of blood T cells in healthy people across ages. This clonotype was detected a few times. V lost 3 bases, J lost 5 bases, and 12 bases lay in between. Germline assignment: CDR1 LGHDT and CDR2 YNNKEL (reference sequence). The length of the CDR3 is 14 residues. The second PCR ran roughly 6 to 11 cycles with a sample-barcoded 5' primer and J-beta primers. MiXCR, run by TCRdb on the 5' RACE reads, gives a single entry per CDR3 protein. Of approximately 1,000,000 distinct CDR3 sequences in the sample, about two fifths were seen once. Sequenced input: blood. This clonotype was obtained from a man aged 18 to 29 in good health. The chain is built from TRBV3-1 and TRBJ2-3, with D maybe TRBD1 (5 bases). The CDR3 here is CASSHPGMGDTQYF. DNA of the CDR3: TGTGCCAGCAGCCACCCAGGGATGGGAGATACGCAGTATTTT.